This TCR beta chain is drawn from a study of blood T cell repertoires in COVID-19. About the research overall: Specimens from acute and convalescent COVID-19 originated in the United States, Italy and Spain. The cDNA or gDNA used as material had been derived from T cells, B-cell-depleted T cells, or PBMCs.

The V segment lost 4 bases and the J segment 6 bases; nucleotides outside the gene matches: 9. This CDR3 has 15 amino acids. The germline CDR1 and CDR2 sequences are LGHDT and YNNKEL (reference sequence). Original methodology: Nucleated cell counts were estimated from reference gene primer amplification. Generated by immunoSEQ multiplex PCR, the TCRdb table keeps only in-frame clones and is missing some. That table furnishes V, J and clone size, whereas the DNA furnished D and trimming. The table has 70,000 to 95,000 clones, approximately 88% seen once. This sequence joins TRBV3-1 (or the pseudogene TRBV3-2) and TRBJ2-1; 7 positions match TRBD1. The receptor was derived from a man between 70 and 80 years old with acute or convalescent COVID-19. Sequences were obtained from peripheral blood. The CDR3 protein is CASSPQIGQVNEQFF. CDR3 coding DNA: TGTGCCAGCAGCCCACAAATTGGACAGGTCAATGAGCAGTTCTTC.